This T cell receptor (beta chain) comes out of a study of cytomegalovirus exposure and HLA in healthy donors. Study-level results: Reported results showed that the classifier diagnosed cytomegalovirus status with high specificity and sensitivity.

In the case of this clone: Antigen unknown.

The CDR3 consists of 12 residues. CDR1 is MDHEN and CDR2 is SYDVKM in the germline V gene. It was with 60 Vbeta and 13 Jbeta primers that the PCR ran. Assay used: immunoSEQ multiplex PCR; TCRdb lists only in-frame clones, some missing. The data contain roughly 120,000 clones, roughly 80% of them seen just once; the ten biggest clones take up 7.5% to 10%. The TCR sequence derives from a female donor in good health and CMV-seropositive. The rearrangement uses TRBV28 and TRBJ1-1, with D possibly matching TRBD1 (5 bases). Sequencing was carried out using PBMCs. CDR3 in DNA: TGTGTGGCGAAAGGGGATAACACTGAAGCTTTCTTT. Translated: CVAKGDNTEAFF.